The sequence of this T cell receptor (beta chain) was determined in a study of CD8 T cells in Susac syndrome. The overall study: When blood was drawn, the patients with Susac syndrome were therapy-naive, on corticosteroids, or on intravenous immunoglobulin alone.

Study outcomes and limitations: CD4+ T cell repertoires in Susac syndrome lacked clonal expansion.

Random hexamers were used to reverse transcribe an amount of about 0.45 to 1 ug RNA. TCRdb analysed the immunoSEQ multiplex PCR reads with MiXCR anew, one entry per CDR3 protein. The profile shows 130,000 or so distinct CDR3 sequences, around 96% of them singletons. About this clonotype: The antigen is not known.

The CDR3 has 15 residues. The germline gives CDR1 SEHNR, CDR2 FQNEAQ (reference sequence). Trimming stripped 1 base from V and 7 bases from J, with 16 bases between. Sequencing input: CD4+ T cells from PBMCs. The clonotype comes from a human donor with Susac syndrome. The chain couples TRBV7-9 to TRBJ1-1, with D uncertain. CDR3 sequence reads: CASSLGDARSVEAFF. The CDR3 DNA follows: TGTGCCAGCAGCTTAGGAGACGCCCGGAGCGTTGAAGCTTTCTTT. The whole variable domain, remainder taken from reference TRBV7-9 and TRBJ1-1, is DTGVSQNPRHKITKRGQNVTFRCDPISEHNRLYWYRQTLGQGPEFLTYFQNEAQLEKSRLLSDRFSAERPKGSFSTLEIQRTEQGDSAMYLCASSLGDARSVEAFFGQGTRLTVV.